This TCR beta chain originates from a study of cytomegalovirus exposure and HLA in healthy donors (dated by TCRdb to 2016 to 2017). For the study in its entirety: An earlier analysis of approximately 640 of the donors reported 250 to 300 Gb of sequence data and 100 million to 140 million unique TCR beta sequences from 150 million to 200 million T cells. In addition to the first cohort of hundreds of subjects, a separate validation cohort of 120 different subjects was used. Both class I and class II loci were covered by HLA typing, at four-digit resolution. Alongside the repertoire data, information on donor age, sex, ethnicity and CMV serostatus was compiled. Across some 400 genotyped donors of the cohort, an average of roughly 250,000 unique TCR beta nucleotide sequences per donor were sequenced, and about a sixth of those sequences were non-productive. About five DR-DQ haplotypes were treated as single units for association and clustering because of strong linkage in the cohort. An earlier analysis of some 500 of the donors used high-throughput TCR beta sequencing to judge whether each TCR beta V gene segment behaved as functional or pseudogenic. Genome-wide SNP genotypes for about 60% of the roughly 700 donors were used in a later genetic analysis, which treated that subset as a discovery cohort. High-throughput TCR immunosequencing, statistical association of individual TCRs with disease status, and machine learning were combined to predict cytomegalovirus infection status. Among the 398 genotyped donors, approximately 81% belonged to the genetic ancestry cluster associated with self-reported Caucasian donors. An early release that covered about 600 HLA-typed donors contained around 300 gigabases of sequencing data and 70 million to 100 million unique TCR sequences. Using immunosequencing, the study profiled T cell repertoires from fewer than 850 subjects and related those repertoires to cytomegalovirus serostatus. Typing coverage differed by locus: A, B, C, DRB1 and DQB1 were typed in about 629-640 donors, DQA1 in roughly 510, DPA1 in around 600, and DPB1 in just under 490. In the later analysis, no new phenotypic data were used to find candidate immune exposures; instead, reliance was placed on TCR beta sequences and their occurrence across donors. The study aimed to test whether signatures of past pathogen exposure could be identified by cataloging public T cell receptors. Every repertoire in the discovery cohort had been generated on one and the same sequencing platform. In a later analysis, previously published TCR beta repertoires from roughly 710 donors were re-analyzed and high-resolution HLA genotyping was added so that TCR occurrence patterns could be studied. What the study reported, not specific to this receptor: The study gave a list of 150 to 200 TCR beta chains associated with cytomegalovirus. A later genetic analysis reported fewer N-insertions in productive TCRs among donors in an Asian-associated ancestry cluster than the approximately 700-donor mean. Around 16 rarely observed V segments, including chromosome 9 orphons, were excluded from the earlier analysis of 550 to 700 of the donors because counts were too low. In a later analysis, HLA-associated TCR beta chains were found to be more clonally expanded and to have lower generation probabilities than equally common non-associated chains. V-gene and J-gene trimming of TCR beta chains was associated with a missense DCLRE1C variant in a later genetic analysis, and the association was replicated in an independent cohort. In a later analysis, most CMV-associated TCR beta chains were found to appear HLA-restricted, with HLA associations seemingly driven largely by CMV exposure. Some IMGT-functional V segments, including TRBV6-2 and TRBV6-3, could not be distinguished by the 87-base-pair reads and were therefore excluded. In an earlier analysis of about 600 of the donors, most TCR beta V segments appeared in productive rearrangements about 90% or about 30% of the time, broadly matching IMGT annotations. This cohort had only TCR beta chains sequenced, and the lack of alpha or paired-chain data limited which features could be detected. Correlated functional status among segregating V segments might be attributable to linkage disequilibrium, but an unknown experimental factor could not be ruled out. In vitro tests confirmed that three of the cytomegalovirus-associated TCR beta chains recognize cytomegalovirus antigens. It was suggested by the authors that the approach could potentially be generalized to other disease states and immunological phenotypes. A further reported finding was that TCR beta sequences accurately predicted the HLA-A and HLA-B alleles for most subjects in the first cohort. In both the original and validation cohorts, the classifier was reported to diagnose cytomegalovirus status with high specificity and sensitivity. Most TCR sequences were observed very rarely across donors, whereas some public TCRs were present in many individuals. Assigning TCR associations to individual alleles was difficult when HLA alleles, especially DR and DQ, strongly co-occurred. CMV serostatus was the only immune exposure information available for the cohort. According to a later analysis, parvovirus B19, influenza, CMV and Epstein-Barr virus appeared linked to several top co-occurrence clusters. In a later analysis, TCR association rates were found to vary across HLA loci, with the most associated TCRs seen for DRB1 alleles and the fewest for HLA-C alleles. A cluster of highly shared sequence variants was judged likely to be a technical artifact of the sequencing pipeline. A later analysis associated 17,000 or so TCR beta sequences with specific HLA alleles at a false discovery rate of 0.05. The presence/absence analyses assumed that sequencing depth was roughly uniform across donors, and that assumption may not be true. Because HLA typing was missing for some donors at each locus, association tests included only the typed subset.

Library preparation was by the immunoSEQ multiplex PCR assay. For the multiplex PCR, a mixture combining 60 forward primers for TCR Vbeta segments and 13 reverse primers for TCR Jbeta segments was used. The CDR3 region of rearranged TCR beta genes was amplified from genomic DNA with a multiplex PCR assay. On the Illumina HiSeq System, the amplified TCR beta libraries were sequenced as 87-base-pair reads. The source study handled its data this way. In a later analysis, 70 million to 95 million unique TCR beta chains were counted across the 690 or so repertoires, and roughly 11 million of these chains were shared by at least two donors. To remove PCR and sequencing errors, raw reads were error-corrected and collapsed into unique sequences using a nearest-neighbor algorithm that merged closely related sequences. V, D and J gene segments were assigned by aligning CDR3 sequences to IMGT reference sequences. For a sequence to be retained, a match of at least six nucleotides to both a V gene segment and a J gene segment was required. A rearrangement was called productive if the CDR3 had no stop codons and remained in frame with V and J, and every other rearrangement was called non-productive. Following IMGT convention, CDR3 was defined as the stretch from the second conserved V-encoded cysteine to the conserved J-encoded phenylalanine. Sequences without an unambiguous match to a single V gene segment were excluded from the earlier analysis of over 500 of the donors. An earlier analysis of 500 to 700 of the donors classified V segments as functional when productive rearrangements were above 56.7% and as segregating when the standard deviation between donors was above 5%. A statistical classification framework was developed to diagnose cytomegalovirus status using the catalog of TCR beta chain sequences. V and J gene assignment, in a later analysis, came from comparing TCR nucleotide sequences with IMGT/GENE-DB human TR gene sequences. Using the TCRdist pipeline, a later analysis assigned CDR3 sequences along with most-parsimonious VDJ recombination scenarios. In a later analysis, each TCR beta chain was defined by its CDR3 amino acid sequence together with its V-gene family, and reads without a unique V-gene family were excluded. In a later analysis, fewer than 600 highly shared, low-generation-probability nucleotide sequences were removed to address suspected cross-contamination and a sequencing artifact. In a later analysis, a clonal expansion index was calculated for each public chain from normalized within-repertoire ranks of inferred template counts. In a later analysis, generation probabilities were computed with a VDJ recombination model fitted to out-of-frame rearrangements, and the resulting probabilities were checked against IGoR. Hypergeometric tests were used in a later analysis to score TCR-TCR, TCR-HLA and TCR-CMV co-occurrence, with a repertoire-size bias correction applied to the TCR pairs. A later analysis estimated false discovery rates by permuting HLA or CMV assignments 20 times. In a later analysis, co-occurring TCRs were grouped with DBSCAN, and TCRdist sequence similarity was added when clustering was performed within HLA-allele-positive subsets. For co-occurrence clustering, repertoires with fewer than 30,000 or more than 120,000 public chains were excluded, along with about five repertoires with anomalous nucleotide sharing. Held by TCRdb, this immuneACCESS table contains in-frame sequences only and omits some clones. Under half of the omission traces to an unresolved V gene where checked; the cause of the rest is unknown. The DNA gave D and trimming, while V, J and clone size come from that table. The sample records about 130,000 clones, approximately 80% of which are singletons. Together, the top ten hold 1% of the sample.

The germline V gene (reference sequence) specifies SGHNT as CDR1 and YYREEE as CDR2. V lost 0 bases and J lost 2 bases; the stretch between them is 9 bases long. Its CDR3 holds 15 amino acids, cysteine through phenylalanine. The read is trimmed to its CDR3 DNA, 45 bases read in frame from base 1. The cohort consisted of hundreds of healthy bone marrow donors. All cohort members were sampled while nominally healthy, although unrecorded immune exposures were likely present. The donor tested CMV seronegative, placing the donor among the roughly 400 seronegative members of the cohort. Each donor provided a peripheral blood sample, and peripheral blood mononuclear cells were used for TCR beta sequencing. The Qiagen DNeasy Blood Extraction Kit was used to extract genomic DNA from the blood cell samples. About this clone: The antigen this receptor binds is unknown. The record has no base qualities; no much larger clone is one base away.

The TCR sequence derives from a man in his forties in good health and CMV-seronegative. Sequenced material: PBMCs. The chain uses TRBV5-4 and TRBJ2-1; TRBD2 is possibly the D segment (5 matching bases). The sequenced DNA is TGTGCCAGCAGCTTGGAAGCGGAACCCTACAATGAGCAGTTCTTC. Its protein is CASSLEAEPYNEQFF.